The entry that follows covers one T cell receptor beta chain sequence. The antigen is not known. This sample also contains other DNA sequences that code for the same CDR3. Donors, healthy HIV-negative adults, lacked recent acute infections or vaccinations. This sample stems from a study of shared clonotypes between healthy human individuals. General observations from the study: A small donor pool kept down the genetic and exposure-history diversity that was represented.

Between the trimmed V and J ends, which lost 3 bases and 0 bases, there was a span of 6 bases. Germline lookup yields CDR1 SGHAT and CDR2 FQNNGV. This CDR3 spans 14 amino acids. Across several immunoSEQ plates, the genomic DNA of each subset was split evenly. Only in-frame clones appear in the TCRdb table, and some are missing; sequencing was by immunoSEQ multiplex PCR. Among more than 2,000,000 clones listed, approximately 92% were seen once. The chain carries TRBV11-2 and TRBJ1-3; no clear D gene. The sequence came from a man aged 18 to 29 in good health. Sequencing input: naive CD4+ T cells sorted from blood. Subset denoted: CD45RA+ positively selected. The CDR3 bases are TGTGCCAGCAGCTTGGTGATCTCTGGAAACACCATATATTTT. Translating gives CASSLVISGNTIYF.